This passage covers 21 T cell receptor beta chains from one sample sequenced in a study of cytomegalovirus exposure and HLA in healthy donors. The PCR was carried out with 60 Vbeta primers and 13 Jbeta primers. Clones were read by immunoSEQ multiplex PCR, and TCRdb kept only the in-frame ones, dropping some. The data show about 160,000 clones, roughly 76% seen once. Sequencing was done on a sample of PBMCs. The receptor source for this set is a man in his 60s in good health and CMV-seronegative.

The rearrangement uses TRBV2 and TRBJ1-2; D perhaps matches TRBD1 (5 bases). Trimming stripped 4 bases from V and 7 bases from J, with 13 bases between. This CDR3 comprises 13 residues. The germline gives CDR1 SNHLY, CDR2 FYNNEI. The CDR3 sequence: CASSGLRVAGYTF. CDR3 bases: TGTGCCAGCAGTGGGCTCAGGGTGGCTGGCTACACCTTC.

V is TRBV7-2 and J is TRBJ1-3; TRBD1 is a possible D gene (5 bases). CDR1 and CDR2 (germline): SGHTA, FQGNSA. The CDR3 is 16 residues long. V lost 4 bases, J lost 3 bases, and 16 bases lay in between. CDR3 coding DNA: TGTGCCAGCAGCTCCGGGCGGAGGAGGGGTGGAAACACCATATATTTT. Its protein product is CASSSGRRRGGNTIYF.

J is TRBJ1-3 and V is TRBV9; D not certain. V was trimmed by 0 bases and J by 4 bases, leaving 8 bases between them. Germline V gene lookup returns CDR1 SGDLS and CDR2 YYNGEE. The length of the CDR3 is 14 residues. The CDR3, as DNA: TGTGCCAGCAGCGTAGGAGGTGCAGGAAACACCATATATTTT. This gives the protein CASSVGGAGNTIYF.

With regard to this clone: Distinct nucleotide sequences in the sample also encode this CDR3. The J gene is TRBJ2-7, the V gene TRBV4-3; D not resolved. This CDR3 is built from 13 residues. The germline CDR1 and CDR2 sequences are LGHNA and YSLEER. Trimming removed 1 base at V and 3 bases at J, with 7 bases between. The CDR3 DNA is TGCGCCAGCAGCCAAGTTGGCGGCTACGAGCAGTACTTC. It is translated as CASSQVGGYEQYF.

The chain carries TRBV30 and TRBJ2-3; 7 nucleotides agree with TRBD2. The ends lost 2 bases at V and 2 bases at J; junction bases unmatched: 10. Looked up from germline, CDR1 is GTSNPN and CDR2 is SVGIG (reference sequence). The CDR3 has 16 residues. Here the CDR3 reads CAWSPGLVWSTDTQYF. For the CDR3, the DNA is TGTGCCTGGAGTCCTGGACTAGTTTGGTCCACAGATACGCAGTATTTT. Looking up the rest from reference TRBV30 and TRBJ2-3 gives the full variable domain: SQTIHQWPATLVQPVGSPLSLECTVEGTSNPNLYWYRQAAGRGLQLLFYSVGIGQISSEVPQNLSASRPQDRQFILSSKKLLLSDSGFYLCAWSPGLVWSTDTQYFGPGTRLTVL.

The V call is TRBV19, the J call TRBJ2-7, with TRBD2 matching 9 bases. This CDR3 comprises 16 residues. The V segment lost 1 base and the J segment 3 bases; nucleotides outside the gene matches: 7. Germline values: CDR1 LNHDA, CDR2 SQIVND (reference sequence). CDR3 protein: CASSIVPSGIGYEQYF. The CDR3 nucleotides read TGTGCCAGTAGTATAGTTCCTAGCGGGATTGGCTACGAGCAGTACTTC. The full variable domain, its missing parts supplied by reference TRBV19 and TRBJ2-7, is DGGITQSPKYLFRKEGQNVTLSCEQNLNHDAMYWYRQDPGQGLRLIYYSQIVNDFQKGDIAEGYSVSREKKESFPLTVTSAQKNPTAFYLCASSIVPSGIGYEQYFGPGTRLTVT.

This rearrangement joins TRBV30 to TRBJ2-7; 9 bases agree with TRBD1. J lost 3 bases, V lost 3 bases, and 3 bases had no gene match. The length of the CDR3 is 13 residues. Per germline, CDR1 GTSNPN and CDR2 SVGIG (reference sequence). The CDR3 region has the DNA TGTGCCTGGAGGGGGGACAGGGTCTACGAGCAGTACTTC. Translated: CAWRGDRVYEQYF.

This clone was counted a few times. The chain links TRBV4-2 to TRBJ1-1; D perhaps matches TRBD1 (6 bases). The germline CDR1 and CDR2 sequences are LGHNA and YNFKEQ. V was clipped by 0 bases and J by 3 bases, with 11 bases between them. The CDR3 contains 15 residues. The CDR3 sequence is CASSQDVQGDTEAFF. Here the CDR3 DNA reads TGTGCCAGCAGCCAAGATGTACAGGGCGACACTGAAGCTTTCTTT.

The chain carries TRBV28 and TRBJ2-7, with 7 bases identical to TRBD2. CDR3 size: 15 residues. Germline lookup yields CDR1 MDHEN and CDR2 SYDVKM. Trimming removed 8 bases from V and 5 bases from J; junction bases left unmatched: 15. CDR3 bases: TGTGCCAGCGATTTGGGAGGGGACGGCGTGGACGAGCAGTACTTC. It codes for CASDLGGDGVDEQYF.

The chain is built from TRBV30 and TRBJ2-1; 12 bases map to TRBD2. This CDR3 comprises 17 residues. The J segment lost 3 bases and the V segment lost 4 bases, leaving 10 bases of the junction unmatched. Germline loops: CDR1 GTSNPN, CDR2 SVGIG (reference sequence). The DNA for the CDR3 is TGTGCCTGGACCGGGGCTAGCGGGGGGGTAGGCTACAATGAGCAGTTCTTC. Translating gives CAWTGASGGVGYNEQFF.

The chain employs TRBV12-5 and TRBJ2-1; TRBD2 aligns across 9 bases. V shed 6 bases and J 8 bases; nucleotides not matched to a gene: 5. Per germline, CDR1 LGHNT and CDR2 FRNRAP. The CDR3 has 13 residues. The CDR3 loop is CASGPSGDDEQFF. As DNA, the CDR3 is TGTGCTAGTGGACCTAGCGGGGACGATGAGCAGTTCTTC.

The J gene is TRBJ1-2, the V gene TRBV19, with 7 bases fitting TRBD1. Germline CDR1 LNHDA, CDR2 SQIVND (reference sequence). The CDR3 covers 14 residues. The junction had 6 bases not matched to a gene; V was cut back by 6 bases and J by 2 bases. The CDR3 loop is CASRQTGRNYGYTF. The CDR3 nucleotides are TGTGCCAGTAGGCAGACAGGGCGGAACTATGGCTACACCTTC.

The V and J genes are TRBV9 and TRBJ2-7, with a weak D call TRBD1 (7 bases). The CDR3 extends over 13 amino acids. Per germline, CDR1 SGDLS and CDR2 YYNGEE. Trimming removed 2 bases from V and 7 bases from J, with 13 bases in between. CDR3 amino acids: CASSVQQGREQYF. The CDR3 bases are TGTGCCAGCAGCGTCCAACAGGGGAGGGAGCAGTACTTC. Filled out from reference TRBV9 and TRBJ2-7, the complete variable domain reads DSGVTQTPKHLITATGQRVTLRCSPRSGDLSVYWYQQSLDQGLQFLIQYYNGEERAKGNILERFSAQQFPDLHSELNLSSLELGDSALYFCASSVQQGREQYFGPGTRLTVT.

This CDR3 is CASRSGTLSQETQYF. As DNA, the CDR3 is TGTGCCAGTAGGTCAGGGACTTTATCACAAGAGACCCAGTACTTC. This rearrangement joins TRBV19 to TRBJ2-5; TRBD2 might be the D (6 bases). Germline loops: CDR1 LNHDA, CDR2 SQIVND (reference sequence). The V gene lost 6 bases and the J gene lost 2 bases, with 16 bases spanning the gap. The CDR3 is 15 amino acids.

This clone has more than one count but fewer than ten. The chain carries TRBV9 and TRBJ1-2, with 7 bases matching TRBD1. The CDR3 runs 16 residues. Germline V CDR1 and CDR2: SGDLS, YYNGEE. The J segment lost 2 bases and the V segment lost 4 bases, leaving 11 bases of the junction unmatched. The CDR3 coding sequence is TGTGCCAGCAGCCCCCGGACAGGTGTCCTCAACTATGGCTACACCTTC. It translates to CASSPRTGVLNYGYTF. Looking up the rest from reference TRBV9 and TRBJ1-2 gives the full variable domain: DSGVTQTPKHLITATGQRVTLRCSPRSGDLSVYWYQQSLDQGLQFLIQYYNGEERAKGNILERFSAQQFPDLHSELNLSSLELGDSALYFCASSPRTGVLNYGYTFGSGTRLTVV.

The chain carries TRBV5-1 and TRBJ2-5; the match to TRBD1 covers 9 bases. The end of the DNA aligns better with TRBJ2-7, so the J call may be wrong. Germline CDR1 reads SGHRS; CDR2 reads YFSETQ. There are 14 residues in the CDR3. The CDR3: CASSLAGQGHEQYF. The CDR3 nucleotides are TGCGCCAGCAGCTTGGCGGGACAGGGACACGAGCAGTACTTC.

The CDR3 coding sequence is TGTGCCAGCAGTCTGACAGGGGGCTTCGCTAGCTCCTACAATGAGCAGTTCTTC. It codes for CASSLTGGFASSYNEQFF. The chain joins TRBV6-4 to TRBJ2-1; 10 nucleotides line up with TRBD1. Germline values: CDR1 MRHNA, CDR2 SNTAGT. This CDR3 is 18 amino acids long. V was pared by 5 bases and J by 0 bases, with 10 bases of the junction left unmatched.

This clone occurred once. This rearrangement joins TRBV18 to TRBJ2-2, with TRBD2 as a possible D gene (5 bases). This CDR3 is 14 amino acids long. Deletions cut 3 bases from V and 5 bases from J, with 10 bases between. CDR1 is KGHSH, CDR2 LQKENI, per germline. The CDR3 region has the DNA TGTGCCAGCTCACCTTTATCGGGGACCGGGGAGCTGTTTTTT. The encoded protein is CASSPLSGTGELFF.

The chain combines TRBV7-2 with TRBJ1-1; 8 positions match TRBD1. This CDR3 spans 18 amino acids. Germline CDR1 SGHTA, CDR2 FQGNSA. V lost 2 bases and J lost 0; bases outside the gene matches: 11. The CDR3 DNA reads as TGTGCCAGCAGCTTAAGAGGTGGGACAGGATCGTTGAACACTGAAGCTTTCTTT. It specifies CASSLRGGTGSLNTEAFF. Combining the CDR3 with reference TRBV7-2 and TRBJ1-1 gives the whole variable domain GAGVSQSPSNKVTEKGKDVELRCDPISGHTALYWYRQSLGQGLEFLIYFQGNSAPDKSGLPSDRFSAERTGGSVSTLTIQRTQQEDSAVYLCASSLRGGTGSLNTEAFFGQGTRLTVV.

The rearrangement links TRBV5-4 to TRBJ2-5, with D possibly TRBD1 on 5 matching bases. The CDR3 is made up of 11 amino acids. V lost 3 bases to trimming and J lost 8 bases, with 8 bases between them. Germline V CDR1 and CDR2: SGHNT, YYREEE (reference sequence). CDR3: CASSWGPTQYF. The CDR3 DNA is TGTGCCAGCAGCTGGGGCCCAACCCAGTACTTC.

The chain recombines TRBV19 with TRBJ1-6; D is unclear. CDR3 length equals 12 residues. V lost 3 bases and J 7 bases, leaving 4 bases between the germline ends. From germline, CDR1 is LNHDA and CDR2 SQIVND (reference sequence). DNA for the CDR3: TGTGCCAGTAGTATGAGGAATTCACCCCTCCACTTT. The encoded protein is CASSMRNSPLHF. The complete variable domain, with remaining parts taken from reference TRBV19 and TRBJ1-6, reads DGGITQSPKYLFRKEGQNVTLSCEQNLNHDAMYWYRQDPGQGLRLIYYSQIVNDFQKGDIAEGYSVSREKKESFPLTVTSAQKNPTAFYLCASSMRNSPLHFGNGTRLTVT.